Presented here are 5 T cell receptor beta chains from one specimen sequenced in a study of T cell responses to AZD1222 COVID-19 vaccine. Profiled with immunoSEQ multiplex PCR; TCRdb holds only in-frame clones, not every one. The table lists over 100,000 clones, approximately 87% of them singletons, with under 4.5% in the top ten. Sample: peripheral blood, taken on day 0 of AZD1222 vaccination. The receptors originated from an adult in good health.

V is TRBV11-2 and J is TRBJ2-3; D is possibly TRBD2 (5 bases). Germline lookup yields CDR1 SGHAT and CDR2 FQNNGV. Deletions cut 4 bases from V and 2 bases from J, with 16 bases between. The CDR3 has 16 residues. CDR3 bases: TGTGCCAGCAGCTCCGGACGGACTTCAAACACAGATACGCAGTATTTT. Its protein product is CASSSGRTSNTDTQYF.

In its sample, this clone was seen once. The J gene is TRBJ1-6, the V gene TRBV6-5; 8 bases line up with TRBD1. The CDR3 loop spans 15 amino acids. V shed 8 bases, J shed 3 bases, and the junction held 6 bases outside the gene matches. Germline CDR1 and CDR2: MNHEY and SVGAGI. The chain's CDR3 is CASGLQGGYNSPLHF. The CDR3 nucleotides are TGTGCCAGCGGCCTACAGGGGGGCTATAATTCACCCCTCCACTTT.

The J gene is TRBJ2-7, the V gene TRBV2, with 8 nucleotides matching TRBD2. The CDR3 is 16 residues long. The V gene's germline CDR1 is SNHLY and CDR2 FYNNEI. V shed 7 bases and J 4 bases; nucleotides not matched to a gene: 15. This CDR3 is CASTRDRRGGRYEQYF. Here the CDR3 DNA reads TGTGCCAGCACCCGTGATAGACGGGGGGGCCGGTACGAGCAGTACTTC. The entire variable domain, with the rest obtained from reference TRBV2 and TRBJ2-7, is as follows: EPEVTQTPSHQVTQMGQEVILRCVPISNHLYFYWYRQILGQKVEFLVSFYNNEISEKSEIFDDQFSVERPDGSNFTLKIRSTKLEDSAMYFCASTRDRRGGRYEQYFGPGTRLTVT.

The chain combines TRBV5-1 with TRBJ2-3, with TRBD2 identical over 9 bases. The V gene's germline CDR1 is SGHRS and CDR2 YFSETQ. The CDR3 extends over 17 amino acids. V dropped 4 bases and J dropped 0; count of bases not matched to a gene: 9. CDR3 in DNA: TGCGCCAGCAGCCCCGGGGTAGCGGGGGCCAGCACAGATACGCAGTATTTT. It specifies CASSPGVAGASTDTQYF.

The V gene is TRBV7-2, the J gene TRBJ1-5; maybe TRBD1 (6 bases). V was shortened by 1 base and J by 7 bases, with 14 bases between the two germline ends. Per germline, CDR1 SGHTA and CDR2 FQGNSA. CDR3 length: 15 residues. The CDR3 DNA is TGTGCCAGCAGCTTAGTTCGGGGGGCGGTACAGCCCCAGCATTTT. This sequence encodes CASSLVRGAVQPQHF. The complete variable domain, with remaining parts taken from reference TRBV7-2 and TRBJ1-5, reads GAGVSQSPSNKVTEKGKDVELRCDPISGHTALYWYRQSLGQGLEFLIYFQGNSAPDKSGLPSDRFSAERTGGSVSTLTIQRTQQEDSAVYLCASSLVRGAVQPQHFGDGTRLSIL.